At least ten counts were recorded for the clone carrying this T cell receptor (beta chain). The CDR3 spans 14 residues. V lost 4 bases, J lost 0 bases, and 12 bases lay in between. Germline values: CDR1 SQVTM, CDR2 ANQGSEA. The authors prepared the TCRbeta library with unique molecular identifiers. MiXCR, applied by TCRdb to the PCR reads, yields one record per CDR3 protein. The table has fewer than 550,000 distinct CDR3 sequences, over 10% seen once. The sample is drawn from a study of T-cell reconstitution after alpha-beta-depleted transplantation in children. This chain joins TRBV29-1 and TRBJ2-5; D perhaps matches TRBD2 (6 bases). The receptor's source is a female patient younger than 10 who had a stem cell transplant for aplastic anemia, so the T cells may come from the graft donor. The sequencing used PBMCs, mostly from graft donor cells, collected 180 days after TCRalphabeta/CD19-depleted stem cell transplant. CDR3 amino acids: CSVGVSGYQETQYF. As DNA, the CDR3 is TGCAGCGTTGGGGTCAGCGGGTACCAAGAGACCCAGTACTTC.